These 6 T cell receptor beta chains were sequenced from one sample in a study of response to subunit inactivated influenza vaccine. TCRdb re-derived calls from the RT-PCR reads in MiXCR, one entry per CDR3 protein. The top ten hold 11% of the sample, which has 450,000 to 700,000 distinct CDR3 sequences, about 15% seen once. Source: PBMCs from blood, taken about 13 days after vaccination. The receptors shown here come from a middle-aged man who received an inactivated influenza vaccine.

The rearrangement joins TRBV5-1 to TRBJ2-1, with unresolved D. With 0 bases removed from V and 3 bases from J, the gap between germline ends came to 10 bases. CDR3 length: 15 amino acids. CDR1 is SGHRS and CDR2 is YFSETQ in the germline V gene. The CDR3 here is CASSLARTLYNEQFF. CDR3 coding DNA: TGCGCCAGCAGCTTGGCTCGTACCCTCTACAATGAGCAGTTCTTC.

The V call is TRBV27, the J call TRBJ2-4; 10 bases match TRBD1. This CDR3 comprises 14 residues. Germline assignment: CDR1 MNHEY and CDR2 SMNVEV (reference sequence). Trimming cost V 8 bases and J 8 bases; bases outside gene matches: 9. The CDR3 reads CASRRGQGFYIQYF. DNA of the CDR3: TGTGCCAGCCGACGGGGACAGGGGTTCTACATTCAGTACTTC.

This clonotype was observed a handful of times. The chain employs TRBV7-2 and TRBJ1-2, with D perhaps TRBD1 (6 bases). The V gene's germline CDR1 is SGHTA and CDR2 FQGNSA. The CDR3 is 13 amino acids. Trimming cost V 0 bases and J 6 bases, with 8 bases left between them. The CDR3 reads CASSLAQGNGYTF. CDR3 coding DNA: TGTGCCAGCAGCTTAGCTCAGGGGAATGGCTACACCTTC.

This clonotype appeared a few times. This rearrangement joins TRBV15 to TRBJ2-1, with a tentative D call TRBD2 (5 bases). The V end lost 1 base, the J end lost 9 bases, and 13 bases lay between the germline ends. The V gene's germline CDR1 is LNHNV and CDR2 YYDKDF (reference sequence). The CDR3 extends over 14 amino acids. The CDR3 here is CATSRGGLMAEQFF. For the CDR3, the DNA is TGTGCCACCAGCAGAGGCGGGCTTATGGCTGAGCAGTTCTTC.

This clonotype was counted a few times. The V gene is TRBV28, the J gene TRBJ2-7, with 8 bases fitting TRBD1. CDR3 length equals 16 residues. In germline, CDR1 is MDHEN, CDR2 SYDVKM. After removal of 2 bases from V and 6 bases from J, the junction contained 12 bases not matched to a gene. CDR3 in amino acids: CASSLGWTGILGEQYF. CDR3 coding DNA: TGTGCCAGCAGTTTAGGCTGGACAGGGATTTTAGGCGAGCAGTACTTC.

The chain links TRBV20-1 to TRBJ2-2; 9 positions agree with TRBD2. This CDR3 has 16 amino acids. V lost 5 bases to trimming and J lost 1 base; unmatched junction nucleotides: 8. Germline CDR1 DFQATT, CDR2 SNEGSKA (reference sequence). The CDR3 coding sequence is TGCAGTGCTCACGGGAAGCGGGGGGTGAACACCGGGGAGCTGTTTTTT. Its translation is CSAHGKRGVNTGELFF.